This TCR beta chain appears in the sequencing data of a study of spatial heterogeneity in lung cancer. TCRdb recomputed calls from the 5' RACE reads with MiXCR, one row per CDR3 protein. The data hold approximately 14,000 distinct CDR3 sequences, with roughly 10% observed a single time. V lost 1 base to trimming and J lost 2 bases, with 7 bases between them. The CDR3 runs to 14 residues. Time point given: sample taken at primary tumor resection. Whole RNA was taken from tumor, nontumor lung or frozen PBMC; it was then sequenced unsorted. The donors, about 74 patients with untreated early-stage non-small cell lung cancer, provided the samples. This clonotype was counted many times.

This clonotype was sampled from a female donor with early-stage non-small cell lung cancer. This sequence joins TRBV12-3 or TRBV12-4 and TRBJ2-3, with D perhaps TRBD1 or TRBD2 (6 bases each). Material: PBMCs, obtained at surgery. The DNA of the CDR3 is TGTGCCAGCAGTTTAGGGGGGGCCACAGATACGCAGTATTTT. Translated: CASSLGGATDTQYF.